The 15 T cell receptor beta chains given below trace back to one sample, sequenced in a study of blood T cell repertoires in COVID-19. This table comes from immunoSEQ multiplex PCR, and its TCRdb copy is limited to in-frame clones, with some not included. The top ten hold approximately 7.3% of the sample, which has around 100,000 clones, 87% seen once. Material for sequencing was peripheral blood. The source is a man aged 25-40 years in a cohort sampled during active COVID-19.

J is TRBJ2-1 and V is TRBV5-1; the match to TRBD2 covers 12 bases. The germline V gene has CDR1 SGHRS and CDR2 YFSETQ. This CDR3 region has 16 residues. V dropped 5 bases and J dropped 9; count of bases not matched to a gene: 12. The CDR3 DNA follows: TGCGCCAGCAGTACACTAGCGGGGGGAGATGGCAGTGAGCAGTTCTTC. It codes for CASSTLAGGDGSEQFF.

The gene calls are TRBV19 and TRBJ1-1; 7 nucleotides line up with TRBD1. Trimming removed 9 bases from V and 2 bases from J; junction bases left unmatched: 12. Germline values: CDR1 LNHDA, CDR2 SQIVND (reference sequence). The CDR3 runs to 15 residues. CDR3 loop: CASRDEGDSNTEAFF. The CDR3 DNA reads TGTGCCAGCCGGGACGAGGGGGACAGTAACACTGAAGCTTTCTTT.

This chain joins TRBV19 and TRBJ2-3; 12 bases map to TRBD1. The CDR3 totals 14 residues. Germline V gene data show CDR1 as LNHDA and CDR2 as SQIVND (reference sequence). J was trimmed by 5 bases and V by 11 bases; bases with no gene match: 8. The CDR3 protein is CAGRDRGRGDTQYF. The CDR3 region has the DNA TGTGCCGGTCGGGACAGGGGGCGTGGAGATACGCAGTATTTT.

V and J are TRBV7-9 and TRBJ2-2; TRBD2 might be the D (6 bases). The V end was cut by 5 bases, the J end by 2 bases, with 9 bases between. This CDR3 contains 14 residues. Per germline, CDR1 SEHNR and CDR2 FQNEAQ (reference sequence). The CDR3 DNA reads TGTGCCAGCAGCCAAGCGGGTAACACCGGGGAGCTGTTTTTT. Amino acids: CASSQAGNTGELFF.

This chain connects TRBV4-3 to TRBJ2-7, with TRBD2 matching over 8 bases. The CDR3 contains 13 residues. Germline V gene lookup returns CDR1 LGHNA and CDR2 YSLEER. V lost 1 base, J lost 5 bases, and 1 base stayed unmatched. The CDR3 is CASSQAGGDEQYF. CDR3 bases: TGCGCCAGCAGCCAAGCGGGAGGGGACGAGCAGTACTTC.

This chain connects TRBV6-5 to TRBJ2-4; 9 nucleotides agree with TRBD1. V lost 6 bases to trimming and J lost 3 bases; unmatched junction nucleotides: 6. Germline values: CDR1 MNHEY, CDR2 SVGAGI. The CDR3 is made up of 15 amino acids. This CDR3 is CASSTRQGGKNIQYF. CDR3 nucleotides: TGTGCCAGCAGCACACGACAGGGGGGCAAAAACATTCAGTACTTC.

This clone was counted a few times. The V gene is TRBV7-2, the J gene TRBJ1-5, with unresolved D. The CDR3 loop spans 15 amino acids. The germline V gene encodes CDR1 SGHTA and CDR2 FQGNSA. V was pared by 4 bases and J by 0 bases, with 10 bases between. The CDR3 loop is CASSSQSLSNQPQHF. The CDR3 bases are TGTGCCAGCAGCTCACAGTCACTTAGCAATCAGCCCCAGCATTTT.

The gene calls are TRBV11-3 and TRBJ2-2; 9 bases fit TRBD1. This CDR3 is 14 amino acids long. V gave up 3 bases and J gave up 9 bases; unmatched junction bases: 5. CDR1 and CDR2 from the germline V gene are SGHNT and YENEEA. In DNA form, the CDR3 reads TGTGCCAGCAGCTTGGGACAGGGAAACAGGGAGCTGTTTTTT. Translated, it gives CASSLGQGNRELFF.

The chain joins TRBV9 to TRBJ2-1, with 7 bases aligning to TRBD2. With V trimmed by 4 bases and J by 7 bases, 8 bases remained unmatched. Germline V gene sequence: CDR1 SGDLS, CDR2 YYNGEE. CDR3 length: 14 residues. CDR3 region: CASSPGGPNNEQFF. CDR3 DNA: TGTGCCAGCAGCCCGGGGGGACCAAATAATGAGCAGTTCTTC. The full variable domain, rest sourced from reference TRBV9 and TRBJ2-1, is DSGVTQTPKHLITATGQRVTLRCSPRSGDLSVYWYQQSLDQGLQFLIQYYNGEERAKGNILERFSAQQFPDLHSELNLSSLELGDSALYFCASSPGGPNNEQFFGPGTRLTVL.

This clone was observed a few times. In DNA form, the CDR3 reads TGTGCCAGCAGCCCAGGGGGCGGCGGTAAGCCCCAGCATTTT. Protein: CASSPGGGGKPQHF. This chain links TRBV3-1 (or the pseudogene TRBV3-2) with TRBJ1-5, with 8 bases fitting TRBD1. V shed 4 bases and J 8 bases; nucleotides not matched to a gene: 7. Germline V gene data show CDR1 as LGHDT and CDR2 as YNNKEL (reference sequence). CDR3 size: 14 residues.

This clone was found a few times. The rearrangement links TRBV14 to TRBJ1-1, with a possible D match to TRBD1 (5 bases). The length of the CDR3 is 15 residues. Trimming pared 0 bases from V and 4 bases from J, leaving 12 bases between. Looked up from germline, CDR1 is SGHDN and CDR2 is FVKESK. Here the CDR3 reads CASSQEGALSTEAFF. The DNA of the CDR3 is TGTGCCAGCAGCCAAGAAGGGGCGCTTAGCACTGAAGCTTTCTTT.

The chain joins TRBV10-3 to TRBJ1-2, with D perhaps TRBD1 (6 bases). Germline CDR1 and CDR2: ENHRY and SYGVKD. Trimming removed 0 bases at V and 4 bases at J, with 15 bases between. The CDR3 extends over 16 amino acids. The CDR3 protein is CAISESPGDLGYGYTF. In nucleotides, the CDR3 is TGTGCCATCAGTGAGTCTCCAGGGGATTTAGGCTATGGCTACACCTTC.

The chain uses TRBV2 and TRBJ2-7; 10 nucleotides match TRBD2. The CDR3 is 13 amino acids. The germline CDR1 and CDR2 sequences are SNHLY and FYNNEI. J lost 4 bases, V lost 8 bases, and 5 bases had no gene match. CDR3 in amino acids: CASEASGGYEQYF. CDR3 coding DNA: TGTGCCAGCGAAGCTAGCGGGGGATACGAGCAGTACTTC. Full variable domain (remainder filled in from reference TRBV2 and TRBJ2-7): EPEVTQTPSHQVTQMGQEVILRCVPISNHLYFYWYRQILGQKVEFLVSFYNNEISEKSEIFDDQFSVERPDGSNFTLKIRSTKLEDSAMYFCASEASGGYEQYFGPGTRLTVT.

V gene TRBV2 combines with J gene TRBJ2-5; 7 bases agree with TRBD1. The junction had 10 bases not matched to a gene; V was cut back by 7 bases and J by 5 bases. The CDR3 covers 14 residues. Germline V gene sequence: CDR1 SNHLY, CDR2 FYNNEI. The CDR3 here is CASKTTGEKETQYF. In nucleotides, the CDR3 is TGTGCCAGCAAGACAACAGGGGAGAAGGAGACCCAGTACTTC.

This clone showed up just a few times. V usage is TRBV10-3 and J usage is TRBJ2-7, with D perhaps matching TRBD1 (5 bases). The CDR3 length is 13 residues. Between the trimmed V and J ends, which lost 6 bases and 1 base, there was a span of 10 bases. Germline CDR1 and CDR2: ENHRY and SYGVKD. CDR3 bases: TGTGCCATCAGGACAGTACGATCCTACGAGCAGTACTTC. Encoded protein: CAIRTVRSYEQYF.